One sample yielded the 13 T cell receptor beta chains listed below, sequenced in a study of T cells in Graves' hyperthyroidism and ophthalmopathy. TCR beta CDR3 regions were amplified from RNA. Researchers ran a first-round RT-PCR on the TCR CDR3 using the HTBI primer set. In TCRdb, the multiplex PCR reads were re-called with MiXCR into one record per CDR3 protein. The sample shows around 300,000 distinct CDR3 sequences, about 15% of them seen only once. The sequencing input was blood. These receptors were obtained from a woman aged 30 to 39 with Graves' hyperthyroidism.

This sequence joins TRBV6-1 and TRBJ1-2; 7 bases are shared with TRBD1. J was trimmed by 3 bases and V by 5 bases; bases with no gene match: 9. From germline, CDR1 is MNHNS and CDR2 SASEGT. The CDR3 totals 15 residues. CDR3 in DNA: TGTGCCAGCAGTTCAGACAGGGTTTGGGACTATGGCTACACCTTC. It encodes CASSSDRVWDYGYTF.

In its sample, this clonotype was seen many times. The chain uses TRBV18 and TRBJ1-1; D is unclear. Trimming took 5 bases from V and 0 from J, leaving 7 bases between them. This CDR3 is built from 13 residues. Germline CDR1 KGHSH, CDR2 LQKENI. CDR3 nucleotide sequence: TGTGCCAGCTCAACAGACATGAACACTGAAGCTTTCTTT. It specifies CASSTDMNTEAFF. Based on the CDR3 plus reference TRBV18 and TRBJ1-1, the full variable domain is NAGVMQNPRHLVRRRGQEARLRCSPMKGHSHVYWYRQLPEEGLKFMVYLQKENIIDESGMPKERFSAEFPKEGPSILRIQQVVRGDSAAYFCASSTDMNTEAFFGQGTRLTVV.

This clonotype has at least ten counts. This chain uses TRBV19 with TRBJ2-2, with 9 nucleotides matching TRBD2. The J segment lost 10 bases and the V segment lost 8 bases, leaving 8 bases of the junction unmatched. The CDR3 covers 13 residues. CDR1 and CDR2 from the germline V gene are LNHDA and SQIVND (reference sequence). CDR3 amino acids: CASAGLAGPELFF. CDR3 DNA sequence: TGTGCCAGTGCGGGACTAGCTGGACCGGAGCTGTTTTTT.

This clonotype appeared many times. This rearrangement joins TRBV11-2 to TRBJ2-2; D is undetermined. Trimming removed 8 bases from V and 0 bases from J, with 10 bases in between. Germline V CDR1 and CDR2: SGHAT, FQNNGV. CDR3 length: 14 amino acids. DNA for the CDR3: TGTGCCAGCCCGGAAGGGCCGAACACCGGGGAGCTGTTTTTT. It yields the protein CASPEGPNTGELFF.

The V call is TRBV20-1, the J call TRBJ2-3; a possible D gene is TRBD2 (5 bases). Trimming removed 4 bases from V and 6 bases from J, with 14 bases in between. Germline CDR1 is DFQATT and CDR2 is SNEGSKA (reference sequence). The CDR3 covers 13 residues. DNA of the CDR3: TGCAGTGCTAACTCCGGGGTGTCGGATACGCAGTATTTT. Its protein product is CSANSGVSDTQYF.

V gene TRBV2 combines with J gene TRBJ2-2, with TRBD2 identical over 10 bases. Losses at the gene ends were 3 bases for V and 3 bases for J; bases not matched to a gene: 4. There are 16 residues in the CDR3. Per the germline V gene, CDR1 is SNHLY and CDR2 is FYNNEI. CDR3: CASSDPSGSDTGELFF. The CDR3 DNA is TGTGCCAGCAGTGACCCTAGCGGGAGTGACACCGGGGAGCTGTTTTTT. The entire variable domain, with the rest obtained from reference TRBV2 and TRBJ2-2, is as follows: EPEVTQTPSHQVTQMGQEVILRCVPISNHLYFYWYRQILGQKVEFLVSFYNNEISEKSEIFDDQFSVERPDGSNFTLKIRSTKLEDSAMYFCASSDPSGSDTGELFFGEGSRLTVL.

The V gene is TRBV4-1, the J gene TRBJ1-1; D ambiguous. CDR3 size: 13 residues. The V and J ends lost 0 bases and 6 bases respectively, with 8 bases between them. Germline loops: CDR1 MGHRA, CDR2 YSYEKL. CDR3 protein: CASSQDRGAEAFF. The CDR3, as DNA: TGCGCCAGCAGCCAAGATCGGGGTGCTGAAGCTTTCTTT.

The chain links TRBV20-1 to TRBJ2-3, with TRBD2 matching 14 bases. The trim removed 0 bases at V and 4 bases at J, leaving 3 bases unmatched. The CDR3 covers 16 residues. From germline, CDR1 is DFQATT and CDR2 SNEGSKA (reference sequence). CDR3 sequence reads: CSARDGGLAGADTQYF. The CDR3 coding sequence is TGCAGTGCTAGAGATGGGGGACTAGCGGGAGCAGATACGCAGTATTTT.

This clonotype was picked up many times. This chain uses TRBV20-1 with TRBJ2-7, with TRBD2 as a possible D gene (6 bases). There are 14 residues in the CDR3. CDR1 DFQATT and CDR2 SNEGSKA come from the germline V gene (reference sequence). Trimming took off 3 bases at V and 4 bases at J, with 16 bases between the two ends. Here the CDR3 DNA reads TGCAGTGCTAGCTCCGGGACTTTCATTTACGAGCAGTACTTC. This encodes CSASSGTFIYEQYF.

The CDR3 spells CASSLFREQYF. For the CDR3, the DNA is TGTGCCAGCAGCTTATTCCGCGAGCAGTACTTC. V is TRBV11-1 and J is TRBJ2-7; D is unresolved. CDR1 SGHAT and CDR2 FQDESV come from the germline V gene (reference sequence). CDR3 size: 11 residues. V lost 2 bases to trimming and J lost 6 bases, with 5 bases between them.

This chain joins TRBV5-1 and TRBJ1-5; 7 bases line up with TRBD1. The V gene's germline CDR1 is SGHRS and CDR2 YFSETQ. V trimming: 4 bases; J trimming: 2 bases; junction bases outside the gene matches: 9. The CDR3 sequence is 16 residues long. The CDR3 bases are TGCGCCAGCAGCCCGACGGCAGGGGGAGGCAATCAGCCCCAGCATTTT. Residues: CASSPTAGGGNQPQHF.

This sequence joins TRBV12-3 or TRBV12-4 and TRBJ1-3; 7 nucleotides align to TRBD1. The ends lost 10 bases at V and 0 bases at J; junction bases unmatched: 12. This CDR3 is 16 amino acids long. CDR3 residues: CATLDRLPHSGNTIYF. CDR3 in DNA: TGTGCCACCCTGGACAGGCTACCTCACTCTGGAAACACCATATATTTT.

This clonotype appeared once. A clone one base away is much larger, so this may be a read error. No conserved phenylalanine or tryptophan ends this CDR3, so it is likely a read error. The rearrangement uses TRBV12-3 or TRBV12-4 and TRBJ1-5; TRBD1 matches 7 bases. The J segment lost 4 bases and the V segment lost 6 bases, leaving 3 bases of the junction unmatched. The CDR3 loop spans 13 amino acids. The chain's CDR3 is CASRAGGNQPQHL. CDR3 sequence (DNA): TGTGCCAGCAGGGCAGGGGGGAATCAGCCCCAGCATCTT.